This TCR beta chain was retrieved from a study of cytomegalovirus exposure and HLA in healthy donors (dated 2017 in TCRdb). In terms of the full investigation: According to an earlier analysis of 587 of the donors, about 190 million T cells yielded some 120 million unique TCR beta sequences and roughly 280 Gb of sequence data. The study combined high-throughput TCR immunosequencing, statistical association of individual TCRs with disease status, and machine learning to predict cytomegalovirus infection status. In addition to the first cohort of around 670 subjects, a separate validation cohort of some 120 different subjects was used. All discovery cohort repertoires had been generated using a single sequencing platform. The study was designed to test whether signatures of past pathogen exposure could be identified by cataloging public T cell receptors. HLA typing covered class I and class II loci at four-digit resolution. Donor age, sex, ethnicity and CMV serostatus were compiled alongside the repertoire data. Roughly 310 gigabases of sequencing data and some 85 million unique TCR sequences were included in an early release covering roughly 600 HLA-typed donors. Using immunosequencing, the study profiled T cell repertoires from 640 or so subjects and related those repertoires to cytomegalovirus serostatus. Rather than drawing on any new phenotypic data, the later analysis identified candidate immune exposures from TCR beta sequences and the way those sequences occurred across donors. Because of strong linkage in the cohort, five DR-DQ haplotypes were treated as single units for association and clustering. A later analysis re-examined previously published TCR beta repertoires from about 700 donors and added high-resolution HLA genotyping to investigate patterns of TCR occurrence. Among approximately 370 genotyped donors of the cohort, an average of around 250,000 unique TCR beta nucleotide sequences was sequenced per donor, of which roughly 18% were non-productive. To decide whether each TCR beta V gene segment behaved as functional or pseudogenic, an earlier analysis of several hundred of the donors relied on high-throughput TCR beta sequencing. A later genetic analysis took genome-wide SNP genotypes for about 55% of the 666 donors and used that subset as a discovery cohort. The number of typed donors differed by locus: about 629-630 for A, B, C, DRB1 and DQB1; roughly 510 for DQA1; some 610 for DPA1; and roughly 490 for DPB1. Of the 398 genotyped donors, 81% were placed in the genetic ancestry cluster associated with self-reported Caucasian donors.

The cohort consisted of fewer than 700 healthy bone marrow donors. At the time of sampling, all cohort members were nominally healthy, though unrecorded immune exposures were likely present. The donor tested CMV seropositive, placing the donor among the 250 to 350 seropositive members of the cohort. Every donor gave a peripheral blood sample, and the peripheral blood mononuclear cells from that sample were used for TCR beta sequencing. Genomic DNA was extracted from the blood cell samples with the Qiagen DNeasy Blood Extraction Kit. The library relied on the immunoSEQ multiplex PCR assay. For the multiplex PCR, a mixture combining 60 forward primers for TCR Vbeta segments and 13 reverse primers for TCR Jbeta segments was used. The CDR3 region of rearranged TCR beta genes was amplified from genomic DNA with a multiplex PCR assay. The amplified TCR beta libraries were sequenced on the Illumina HiSeq System as 87-base-pair reads. Per the source publication's procedure: A later analysis counted approximately 84 million unique TCR beta chains across the 690 or so repertoires, and some 12 million of these chains were shared by at least two donors. Raw reads were error-corrected and collapsed into unique sequences by a nearest-neighbor algorithm in which closely related sequences were merged to remove PCR and sequencing errors. Alignment of CDR3 sequences to IMGT reference sequences was used to assign V, D and J gene segments. Each retained sequence needed at least a six-nucleotide match to both a V gene segment and a J gene segment. A rearrangement counted as productive if the CDR3 had no stop codons and remained in frame with V and J, and every other rearrangement counted as non-productive. Following IMGT convention, CDR3 was defined as the stretch from the second conserved V-encoded cysteine up to the conserved J-encoded phenylalanine. The earlier analysis of roughly 590 of the donors excluded any sequence lacking an unambiguous match to a single V gene segment. In an earlier analysis of 587 of the donors, a V segment was called functional when productive rearrangements were above 56.7%, and segregating when the standard deviation between donors exceeded 5%. A statistical classification framework was built for diagnosing cytomegalovirus status from the catalog of TCR beta chain sequences. A later analysis assigned V and J genes by comparing TCR nucleotide sequences with IMGT/GENE-DB human TR gene sequences. In a later analysis, CDR3 sequences and most-parsimonious VDJ recombination scenarios were assigned using the TCRdist pipeline. A later analysis defined each TCR beta chain by its CDR3 amino acid sequence plus V-gene family, and excluded reads lacking a unique V-gene family. As a way to deal with suspected cross-contamination and a sequencing artifact, a later analysis dropped approximately 570 nucleotide sequences that were highly shared and had low generation probability. In a later analysis, a clonal expansion index was calculated for each public chain from normalized within-repertoire ranks of inferred template counts. In a later analysis, generation probabilities were computed with a VDJ recombination model fitted to out-of-frame rearrangements, and the resulting probabilities were checked against IGoR. A later analysis scored TCR-TCR, TCR-HLA and TCR-CMV co-occurrence with hypergeometric tests, applying a repertoire-size bias correction to TCR pairs. A later analysis estimated false discovery rates by permuting HLA or CMV assignments 20 times. In a later analysis, co-occurring TCRs were grouped using DBSCAN, and TCRdist sequence similarity was added for clustering within HLA-allele-positive subsets. For co-occurrence clustering, repertoires with fewer than 30,000 or more than 120,000 public chains were excluded, along with five or six repertoires with anomalous nucleotide sharing. Imported from immuneACCESS, the table was reduced by TCRdb to in-frame sequences with V and J called. These copies leave out some clones; in studies compared against another copy, an unresolved V gene accounts for under half, and the cause of the remainder is not known. V and J calls and clone size are those listed in that table; D and trimming were worked out from the DNA. The sample has 85,000 to 90,000 clones on record, 75% to 90% of them singletons. The top ten constitute less than 8% of the sample.

In regard to this clone: Its antigen is not yet known. One base away there is no much larger clone; base qualities are not given.

Summary of the overall study and its limitations: Roughly uniform sequencing depth across donors was assumed in presence/absence analyses, although this assumption may not hold. A cluster of highly shared sequence variants was judged likely to represent a technical artifact of the sequencing pipeline. Because HLA typing was unavailable for some donors at each locus, only the typed subset was used in association tests. V-gene and J-gene trimming of TCR beta chains was associated with a missense DCLRE1C variant in a later genetic analysis, and the association was replicated in an independent cohort. Only TCR beta chains were sequenced in this cohort, and the absence of alpha or paired-chain data limited detectable features. The 87-base-pair reads could not distinguish some IMGT-functional V segments, including TRBV6-2 and TRBV6-3, so those segments were excluded. According to a later analysis, most CMV-associated TCR beta chains appeared to be HLA-restricted, and the HLA associations seemed to be driven largely by CMV exposure. Linkage disequilibrium might explain the correlated functional status among segregating V segments, but an unknown experimental factor could not be excluded. In a later genetic analysis, fewer N-insertions in productive TCRs were reported among donors in an Asian-associated ancestry cluster than the roughly 700-donor mean. The study listed 150 to 200 TCR beta chains as associated with cytomegalovirus. Most TCR sequences were observed very rarely across donors, whereas some public TCRs were present in many individuals. A later analysis found that HLA-associated TCR beta chains were more clonally expanded and had lower generation probabilities than equally common non-associated chains. Specific HLA alleles were associated with more than 15,000 TCR beta sequences at a false discovery rate of 0.05 in a later analysis. Because counts were too low, 15 to 20 rarely observed V segments, including chromosome 9 orphons, were left out of the earlier analysis of approximately 580 of the donors. In a later analysis, TCR association rates were found to vary across HLA loci, with the most associated TCRs seen for DRB1 alleles and the fewest for HLA-C alleles. CMV serostatus was the only immune exposure information available for the cohort. In both the original and validation cohorts, the classifier was reported to diagnose cytomegalovirus status with high specificity and sensitivity. According to a later analysis, parvovirus B19, influenza, CMV and Epstein-Barr virus appeared linked to several top co-occurrence clusters. Three of the identified cytomegalovirus-associated TCR beta chains were confirmed in vitro to be specific for cytomegalovirus antigens. The authors suggested that the approach could potentially be extended to other disease states and immunological phenotypes. In an earlier analysis of about 600 of the donors, most TCR beta V segments appeared in productive rearrangements about 90% or about 30% of the time, broadly matching IMGT annotations. Strong co-occurrence of HLA alleles, especially DR and DQ, made assigning TCR associations to individual alleles difficult. A further reported finding was that TCR beta sequences accurately predicted the HLA-A and HLA-B alleles for most subjects in the first cohort.

At the junction V is shortened by 1 base and J by 6 bases, with 10 bases in between. Counted from cysteine to phenylalanine, this CDR3 has 13 amino acids. The CDR3 DNA has 39 bases and is translated from base 1. CDR1 and CDR2, per the germline V gene, are SGHDT and YYEEEE. This TCR derives from a man aged 40-49 years in good health and CMV-seropositive. Sequencing was done on a sample of PBMCs. In this chain, TRBV5-6 is recombined with TRBJ2-5; a tentative D match to TRBD2 spans 6 bases. The base sequence is TGTGCCAGCAGCTTGAGGGGCGGGAAGACCCAGTACTTC. Its protein product is CASSLRGGKTQYF. Beyond the CDR3, the reference TRBV5-6 and TRBJ2-5 genes provide the residues; the full variable domain reads: DAGVTQSPTHLIKTRGQQVTLRCSPKSGHDTVSWYQQALGQGPQFIFQYYEEEERQRGNFPDRFSGHQFPNYSSELNVNALLLGDSALYLCASSLRGGKTQYFGPGTRLLVL.